This T cell receptor (beta chain) stems from a study of shared clonotypes between healthy human individuals (TCRdb year 2020). Some background on the complete study: The cohort comprised a couple of women and a few men aged 18 to 49 years. Per donor, three plates each were used for CD4 naive and CD4 memory, two for CD8 naive, and one for CD8 memory. To estimate repertoire size and how much clonotype sharing occurs between individuals, the study deeply sequenced the blood TCR repertoires of about 5 healthy adults. To increase sequencing depth and limit assay-specific biases, TCR repertoire library preparation and sequencing were carried out by different laboratories using diverse techniques. Each donor's leukapheresis produced roughly between about 0.85 and 10 billion PBMCs. Results and caveats for the whole study, not just this receptor: Because the study included only a small number of donors, the genetic and exposure-history diversity represented was limited. Compared with non-shared clonotypes, clonotypes shared by all four sorted-subset donors had higher generation probabilities. Even with the large sequencing depth, rarefaction of the sorted-subset datasets indicated that sequencing was incomplete. Pairwise subsampling indicated that sequencing depth was expected to affect the degree of clonotype sharing among donors. Only blood was sampled, and tissue TCR repertoires likely differ from those in blood. Approximately 5% of naive CD4, around 3.6% of naive CD8, approximately 2% of memory CD4, and over 0.35% of memory CD8 clonotypes were shared across several donors. Naive subsets generally had larger estimated clonotype richness than memory subsets.

V is pruned by 8 bases and J by 3 bases, leaving 5 bases of the junction without a gene match. The germline V gene specifies ENHRY as CDR1 and SYGVKD as CDR2. The CDR3, from cysteine to phenylalanine, totals 14 residues. Just the 42-base CDR3 DNA is kept, in frame starting at base 1. TCR CDR3 regions were amplified from genomic DNA by multiplex PCR using the deep immunoSEQ assay. For each cell subset, the extracted genomic DNA was distributed evenly across all wells of several immunoSEQ 96-well plates, and each plate served as one replicate. Each replicate PCR for sorted subsets received about 180 ng genomic DNA, equal to about 30,000 T cell genomes. The purified libraries were quantified using a Qubit 3.0 fluorometer, sized with a Bioanalyzer 2100, and then quantified again using the KAPA Library Quantification kit. Every immunoSEQ 96-well plate was sequenced on a dedicated single-read 150-cycle Illumina NextSeq 550 flow cell. In the original analysis: Because only junctional sequences without quality scores were contained in the immunoSEQ output, filtering matching that applied to full-length reads could not be performed. Sequences were annotated with PyIR, a Python wrapper for IgBLAST v1.9, and V/J genes and CDR3 were assigned using IMGT germline references. Reads were filtered out if the reads had weak V/J assignments (E-value above 1e-6), no CDR3, stop codons, out-of-frame junctions, or ambiguous translated residues. V3J clonotypes were defined by identical inferred V gene, J gene, and CDR3 amino acid sequence. Percentage overlap between repertoires was computed as shared unique clonotypes divided by the size of the smaller repertoire. Repertoire richness was assessed with RTK rarefaction, the Chao1 estimator, and Recon v2.1 estimates of unobserved clonotypes. Generation probabilities for all TCRbeta clonotypes obtained by the gDNA method from a handful of donors were computed using OLGA. Entries here come from immuneACCESS through TCRdb and include only in-frame sequences with V and J called. Some clones fail to appear in such tables; in the studies checked, an unresolved V gene covers under half of the shortfall, and the cause of the remainder is unknown. V, J and clone size are those of that table, while D and trimming were read from the DNA. A total of around 2.1 million clones appear in this sample, 90% to 97% of them only once. The ten largest clones add up to 0.13% of the sample.

The donors were healthy, HIV-negative adults with no recently reported acute infections or vaccinations. Every donor was a Caucasian adult living in Nashville, Tennessee, USA. CD4+ T cells were enriched by magnetic negative selection, after which naive cells were positively selected on CD45RA and the negative fraction was taken as the memory subset. After blood collection by leukapheresis, PBMCs were isolated using Ficoll-Histopaque density gradient centrifugation and then cryopreserved in the vapor phase of liquid nitrogen. Purity and quantity of every magnetically sorted T cell population were checked by analytical flow cytometry. From each sorted fraction, genomic DNA was isolated and quantified by UV absorbance on a Nanodrop 2000c. Comment on this clone: Its antigen is not yet known. There are no base qualities to consult, and no much larger clone falls within one base.

Material for sequencing was naive CD4+ T cells sorted from blood. The meaning of the sample's cell subset or site label: CD45RA+ positively selected. The chain is encoded by TRBV10-3 joined to TRBJ2-4; 9 central bases correspond to TRBD1. The clonotype comes from a man between 18 and 35 years old in good health. The DNA sequence follows: TGTGCCATCCAGGAGGACAGGGGCAAAAACATTCAGTACTTC. This yields the protein CAIQEDRGKNIQYF.